This T cell receptor beta chain was captured in a study of control samples from healthy donors and cancer patients. The length of the CDR3 is 18 residues. The J segment lost 1 base and the V segment lost 4 bases, leaving 8 bases of the junction unmatched. The germline V gene has CDR1 SQVTM and CDR2 ANQGSEA. Here immunoSEQ multiplex PCR was the method, and the copy in TCRdb shows in-frame clones only, minus some. The sample contains some 150,000 clones, over 90% of which appear only once. Sequenced: blood. The chain employs TRBV29-1 and TRBJ2-2, with 14 bases aligning to TRBD2. This TCR came from a man aged 50 or older in good health. DNA of the CDR3: TGCAGCGTTGGCCGGACTAGCGGGAGGATTGAGAACACCGGGGAGCTGTTTTTT. This codes for CSVGRTSGRIENTGELFF.